Listed here are 25 T cell receptor beta chains from one sample, sequenced in a study of cytomegalovirus exposure and HLA in healthy donors. The PCR contained 60 Vbeta and 13 Jbeta primers. The assay was immunoSEQ multiplex PCR, and TCRdb's table has in-frame clones only and misses some. The table has over 150,000 clones, roughly nine tenths seen once. Sequenced input: PBMCs. Source of these receptors: a woman in her 30s in good health and CMV-seronegative.

The chain employs TRBV19 and TRBJ1-1, with a possible D match to TRBD1 (6 bases). CDR3 length: 15 amino acids. Per the germline V gene, CDR1 is LNHDA and CDR2 is SQIVND (reference sequence). V gave up 7 bases and J gave up 9 bases, with 24 bases separating them. In DNA form, the CDR3 reads TGTGCCAGTAACTGGGACACGCCGACCTGGGGGAAAGCTTTCTTT. Residues: CASNWDTPTWGKAFF.

The V call is TRBV5-1, the J call TRBJ1-2; D is ambiguous. V gave up 4 bases and J gave up 6 bases, with 16 bases separating them. The V gene's germline CDR1 is SGHRS and CDR2 YFSETQ. The CDR3 covers 14 residues. CDR3 nucleotides: TGCGCCAGCAGCGACTTCCCCGACGGTCATGGCTACACCTTC. Its translation: CASSDFPDGHGYTF.

This clone was detected only once. The chain joins TRBV5-1 to TRBJ2-4; TRBD1 is a possible D gene (6 bases). In germline, CDR1 is SGHRS, CDR2 YFSETQ. This CDR3 is built from 16 residues. Trimming took 4 bases from V and 3 from J, leaving 17 bases between them. CDR3 sequence: CASSLSTGTNKNIQYF. The CDR3 DNA reads TGCGCCAGCAGCCTGTCGACTGGGACAAACAAAAACATTCAGTACTTC. The full variable domain, rest sourced from reference TRBV5-1 and TRBJ2-4, is KAGVTQTPRYLIKTRGQQVTLSCSPISGHRSVSWYQQTPGQGLQFLFEYFSETQRNKGNFPGRFSGRQFSNSRSEMNVSTLELGDSALYLCASSLSTGTNKNIQYFGAGTRLSVL.

This chain uses TRBV27 with TRBJ2-3; no clear D gene. CDR3 length: 13 residues. In germline, CDR1 is MNHEY, CDR2 SMNVEV (reference sequence). V was shortened by 3 bases and J by 1 base, with 5 bases between the two germline ends. This chain's CDR3 is CASSFPGTDTQYF. CDR3 DNA: TGTGCCAGCAGTTTTCCGGGCACAGATACGCAGTATTTT.

V is TRBV5-1 and J is TRBJ2-7; a possible D gene is TRBD1 (5 bases). The germline CDR1 and CDR2 sequences are SGHRS and YFSETQ. V lost 0 bases to trimming and J lost 4 bases, with 8 bases between them. CDR3 length: 13 amino acids. The CDR3 sequence is CASSLGAGYEQYF. CDR3 DNA: TGCGCCAGCAGCTTGGGGGCAGGGTACGAGCAGTACTTC.

The V gene is TRBV6-5, the J gene TRBJ1-1; 9 positions agree with TRBD1. The CDR3 is 15 residues long. V shed 2 bases, J shed 1 base, and the junction held 2 bases outside the gene matches. Germline V lookup: CDR1 MNHEY, CDR2 SVGAGI. The CDR3 spells CASSYDRGKNTEAFF. CDR3 nucleotide sequence: TGTGCCAGCAGTTACGACAGGGGGAAGAACACTGAAGCTTTCTTT.

The chain links TRBV29-1 to TRBJ2-3; the D gene is possibly TRBD2 (6 bases). In germline, CDR1 is SQVTM, CDR2 ANQGSEA. The V gene lost 4 bases and the J gene lost 2 bases, with 10 bases spanning the gap. This CDR3 has 13 residues. CDR3 coding DNA: TGCAGCGTTGTCGGCGGGGCCACAGATACGCAGTATTTT. Amino acid sequence: CSVVGGATDTQYF.

V usage is TRBV19 and J usage is TRBJ1-2, with 7 bases identical to TRBD1. J gave up 0 bases and V 3 bases, and 4 bases lay outside the gene matches. Germline assignment: CDR1 LNHDA and CDR2 SQIVND (reference sequence). The CDR3 consists of 15 residues. The chain's CDR3 is CASSITGVPNYGYTF. CDR3 bases: TGTGCCAGTAGTATCACAGGGGTCCCTAACTATGGCTACACCTTC.

The V gene is TRBV6-5, the J gene TRBJ1-2; D is unresolved. The CDR3 loop spans 12 amino acids. The germline V gene encodes CDR1 MNHEY and CDR2 SVGAGI. The germline V and J ends were trimmed by 4 bases and 4 bases, with 7 bases remaining between them. The CDR3 loop reads CASSSGIYGYTF. CDR3 DNA: TGTGCCAGCAGTTCGGGAATCTATGGCTACACCTTC.

V is TRBV15 and J is TRBJ1-2; D unresolved. V was shortened by 3 bases and J by 0 bases, with 11 bases between the two germline ends. From germline, CDR1 is LNHNV and CDR2 YYDKDF (reference sequence). This CDR3 is built from 15 residues. CDR3 amino acids: CATSRTGVTNYGYTF. The CDR3, as DNA: TGTGCCACCAGCAGGACGGGAGTCACTAACTATGGCTACACCTTC. The whole variable domain, filled in from reference TRBV15 and TRBJ1-2, reads DAMVIQNPRYQVTQFGKPVTLSCSQTLNHNVMYWYQQKSSQAPKLLFHYYDKDFNNEADTPDNFQSRRPNTSFCFLDIRSPGLGDTAMYLCATSRTGVTNYGYTFGSGTRLTVV.

This clone has only one observation. The rearrangement uses TRBV6-6 and TRBJ2-2; TRBD1 agrees at 9 bases. CDR3 length equals 16 residues. In germline, CDR1 is MNHNY, CDR2 SVGAGI (reference sequence). The V gene end was trimmed by 2 bases and the J gene end by 7 bases; junction bases not matched to a gene: 8. In DNA form, the CDR3 reads TGTGCCAGCAGTTACGCCGCGGACAGGGGTATCGGGGAGCTGTTTTTT. The encoded protein is CASSYAADRGIGELFF.

The rearrangement uses TRBV7-9 and TRBJ2-1; D is perhaps TRBD2 (6 bases). V was trimmed by 1 base and J by 4 bases, leaving 8 bases between them. Germline V gene lookup returns CDR1 SEHNR and CDR2 FQNEAQ (reference sequence). This CDR3 is built from 14 residues. The CDR3 sequence: CASSLGGDYNEQFF. The CDR3 nucleotides are TGTGCCAGCAGCTTAGGGGGGGATTACAATGAGCAGTTCTTC.

V is TRBV7-2 and J is TRBJ1-4; 8 bases align to TRBD1. Trimming cost V 5 bases and J 8 bases; bases outside gene matches: 7. CDR1 is SGHTA, CDR2 FQGNSA, per germline. The CDR3 loop spans 14 amino acids. The CDR3 DNA reads TGTGCCAGCAGCCTTTGGACAGGGAGCGAAAAACTGTTTTTT. This translates into CASSLWTGSEKLFF.

In its sample, this clone was seen once. The chain joins TRBV12-5 to TRBJ2-7; 8 positions match TRBD1. Germline trimming cut 5 bases from V and 4 bases from J; bases unmatched to any gene: 10. This CDR3 has 15 amino acids. Germline CDR1 LGHNT, CDR2 FRNRAP. The CDR3 nucleotides read TGTGCTAGTGGTCCAGGACAGGGATGGTCGTACGAGCAGTACTTC. This codes for CASGPGQGWSYEQYF.

The chain recombines TRBV5-1 with TRBJ2-1, with D unresolved. Germline V gives CDR1 SGHRS, CDR2 YFSETQ. The CDR3 length is 14 residues. The germline V and J ends were trimmed by 0 bases and 3 bases, with 7 bases remaining between them. CDR3 in amino acids: CASSLEQYYNEQFF. DNA for the CDR3: TGCGCCAGCAGCTTGGAACAGTACTACAATGAGCAGTTCTTC. The variable domain in full, with the rest retrieved from reference TRBV5-1 and TRBJ2-1, is KAGVTQTPRYLIKTRGQQVTLSCSPISGHRSVSWYQQTPGQGLQFLFEYFSETQRNKGNFPGRFSGRQFSNSRSEMNVSTLELGDSALYLCASSLEQYYNEQFFGPGTRLTVL.

This chain uses TRBV7-8 with TRBJ2-1, with D perhaps TRBD2 (5 bases). Trimming took 5 bases from V and 4 from J, leaving 12 bases between them. The germline gives CDR1 SGHVS, CDR2 FQNEAQ. The CDR3 runs 14 residues. For the CDR3, the DNA is TGTGCCAGCAGCGCAGAGGGATATTACAATGAGCAGTTCTTC. As protein: CASSAEGYYNEQFF.

V is TRBV7-3 and J is TRBJ1-2, with D tentatively TRBD1 (5 bases). The length of the CDR3 is 15 residues. With 5 bases removed from V and 2 bases from J, the gap between germline ends came to 15 bases. From germline, CDR1 is SGHTA and CDR2 FQGTGA. In DNA form, the CDR3 reads TGTGCCAGCAGCGTAGCGGGGCAGCCGAACTATGGCTACACCTTC. Protein sequence: CASSVAGQPNYGYTF.

This chain links TRBV18 with TRBJ1-2; D possibly corresponds to TRBD1 (5 bases). The V end was cut by 3 bases, the J end by 9 bases, with 11 bases between. CDR1 is KGHSH, CDR2 LQKENI, per germline. This CDR3 region has 12 residues. In nucleotides, the CDR3 is TGTGCCAGCTCACCGATCGAGGACAGCTACACCTTC. As protein: CASSPIEDSYTF.

The V gene is TRBV7-8, the J gene TRBJ2-1; 7 bases align to TRBD1. CDR3 length: 14 amino acids. CDR1 is SGHVS and CDR2 is FQNEAQ in the germline V gene. V shed 0 bases and J 8 bases; nucleotides not matched to a gene: 4. CDR3 sequence (DNA): TGTGCCAGCAGCTTAGCCCAGACAGGGTATGAGCAGTTCTTC. Translating gives CASSLAQTGYEQFF.

As DNA, the CDR3 is TGCGCCAGCAGCTTGGGGGGGCTAGCGGGCTACCAAGAGACCCAGTACTTC. Encoded protein: CASSLGGLAGYQETQYF. This chain joins TRBV5-1 and TRBJ2-5; TRBD2 agrees at 8 bases. Germline trimming cut 0 bases from V and 0 bases from J; bases unmatched to any gene: 7. The length of the CDR3 is 17 residues. In germline, CDR1 is SGHRS, CDR2 YFSETQ.

The V and J genes are TRBV19 and TRBJ2-1, with 9 bases identical to TRBD1. Germline CDR1 LNHDA, CDR2 SQIVND (reference sequence). With 7 bases clipped from V and 5 bases from J, the junction kept 12 bases outside the gene matches. The CDR3 sequence is 16 residues long. CDR3 sequence: CASTPLTGGANNEQFF. In DNA, the CDR3 is TGTGCCAGTACCCCCCTTACAGGGGGCGCAAACAATGAGCAGTTCTTC.

The chain employs TRBV10-3 and TRBJ2-2; D might be TRBD1 (7 bases). The ends were cut back, 5 bases at V and 5 bases at J, with 15 bases in the middle. The germline CDR1 and CDR2 sequences are ENHRY and SYGVKD. CDR3 size: 15 residues. For the CDR3, the DNA is TGTGCCATCAGTTACGGCCAGGGGGGTACCGGGGAGCTGTTTTTT. This codes for CAISYGQGGTGELFF.

V gene TRBV7-3 combines with J gene TRBJ2-3; 8 nucleotides align to TRBD2. Germline values: CDR1 SGHTA, CDR2 FQGTGA. This CDR3 is built from 16 residues. V was pared by 5 bases and J by 7 bases, with 14 bases of the junction left unmatched. The CDR3 sequence: CASSLNGAGGKYTQYF. The DNA of the CDR3 is TGTGCCAGCAGCCTGAACGGGGCGGGAGGCAAATATACGCAGTATTTT.

The rearrangement links TRBV2 to TRBJ1-3; the D is unclear. V was clipped by 6 bases and J by 0 bases, with 18 bases between them. The germline V gene has CDR1 SNHLY and CDR2 FYNNEI. The CDR3 is 17 amino acids. Here the CDR3 reads CASSAGRETRSGNTIYF. For the CDR3, the DNA is TGTGCCAGCAGCGCCGGACGGGAAACTCGCTCTGGAAACACCATATATTTT. The full variable domain, completed using reference TRBV2 and TRBJ1-3, is EPEVTQTPSHQVTQMGQEVILRCVPISNHLYFYWYRQILGQKVEFLVSFYNNEISEKSEIFDDQFSVERPDGSNFTLKIRSTKLEDSAMYFCASSAGRETRSGNTIYFGEGSWLTVV.

The table lists this clone with a count of one. This rearrangement joins TRBV2 to TRBJ2-7; no clear D gene. This CDR3 spans 13 amino acids. Germline CDR1 and CDR2: SNHLY and FYNNEI. V gave up 4 bases and J gave up 3 bases, with 10 bases separating them. CDR3 DNA: TGTGCCAGCAGTGCACTCTCCGGCTACGAGCAGTACTTC. Translated: CASSALSGYEQYF. The whole variable domain, filled in from reference TRBV2 and TRBJ2-7, reads EPEVTQTPSHQVTQMGQEVILRCVPISNHLYFYWYRQILGQKVEFLVSFYNNEISEKSEIFDDQFSVERPDGSNFTLKIRSTKLEDSAMYFCASSALSGYEQYFGPGTRLTVT.